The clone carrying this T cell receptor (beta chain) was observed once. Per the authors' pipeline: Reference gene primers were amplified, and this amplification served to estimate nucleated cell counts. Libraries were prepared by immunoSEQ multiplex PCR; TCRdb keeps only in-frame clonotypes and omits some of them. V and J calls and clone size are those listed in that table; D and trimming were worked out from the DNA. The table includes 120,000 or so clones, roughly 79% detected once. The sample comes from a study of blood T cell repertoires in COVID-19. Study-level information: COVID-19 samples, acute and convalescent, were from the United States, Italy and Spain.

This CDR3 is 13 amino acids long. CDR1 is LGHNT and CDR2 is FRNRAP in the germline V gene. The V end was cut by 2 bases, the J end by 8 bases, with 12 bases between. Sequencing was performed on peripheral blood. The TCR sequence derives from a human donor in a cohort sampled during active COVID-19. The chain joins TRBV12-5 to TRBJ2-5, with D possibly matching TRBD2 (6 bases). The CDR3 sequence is CASGLSGTQTQYF. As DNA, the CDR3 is TGTGCTAGTGGTTTGTCAGGGACTCAAACCCAGTACTTC.